The clone carrying this TCR beta chain has more than one count but fewer than ten. No patient had autoimmune disease or received systemic immunosuppression. Peripheral blood came from all dose cohorts at three timepoints. Method: immunoSEQ multiplex PCR; TCRdb's copy keeps in-frame clones and lacks some. This sample has some 70,000 clones, with around 90% found just once. This sample is drawn from a study of OX40 agonist ivuxolimab in advanced cancers. Study-wide context: Patients in the trial were receiving intravenous ivuxolimab every 2 weeks, at doses of 0.01 to 10 mg/kg. People who had prior anti-PD-1, anti-PD-L1 or anti-CTLA-4 therapy could take part, and roughly 44% had some.

Germline V gene data show CDR1 as GTSNPN and CDR2 as SVGIG (reference sequence). V dropped 0 bases and J dropped 1 base, with 0 bases sitting between them. The CDR3 contains 11 residues. The TCR comes from an adult with an advanced solid tumor such as melanoma, head and neck, liver or kidney cancer. The chain uses TRBV30 and TRBJ1-1; no reliable D call. Here the sequenced sample was CD4+ or CD8+ T cells sorted from blood, taken in a trial of the OX40 agonist ivuxolimab. CDR3 protein: CAWSVNTEAFF. The CDR3 DNA follows: TGTGCCTGGAGTGTGAACACTGAAGCTTTCTTT.